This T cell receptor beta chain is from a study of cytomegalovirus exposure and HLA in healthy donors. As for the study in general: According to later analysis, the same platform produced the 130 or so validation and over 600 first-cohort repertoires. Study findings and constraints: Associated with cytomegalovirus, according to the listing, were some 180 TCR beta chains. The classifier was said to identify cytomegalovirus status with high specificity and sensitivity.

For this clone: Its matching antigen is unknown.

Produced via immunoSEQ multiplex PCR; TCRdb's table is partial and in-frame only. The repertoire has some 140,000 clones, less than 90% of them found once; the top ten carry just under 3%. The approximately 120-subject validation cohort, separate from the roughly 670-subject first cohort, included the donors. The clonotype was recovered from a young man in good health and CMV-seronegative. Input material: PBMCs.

Here the CDR3 DNA reads TGTGCCAGCAGCCCGAGCGGGGCCCTGAACACTGAAGCTTTCTTT. Translated: CASSPSGALNTEAFF. The chain employs TRBV7-8 and TRBJ1-1; D perhaps matches TRBD1 (5 bases). Trimming removed 5 bases at V and 0 bases at J, with 13 bases between. The CDR3 is 15 residues long. Germline values: CDR1 SGHVS, CDR2 FQNEAQ.